What follows are 5 T cell receptor beta chains derived from one specimen sequenced in a study of T cell responses to AZD1222 COVID-19 vaccine. Assay used: immunoSEQ multiplex PCR; TCRdb lists only in-frame clones, some missing. The sample yields 100,000 to 150,000 clones, approximately 91% seen once. The specimen was peripheral blood, collected on day 0 of AZD1222 vaccination. The receptor source for this set is an adult in good health.

This clone was seen only a few times. The genes are TRBV5-6 and TRBJ2-7, with D perhaps TRBD2 (5 bases). The CDR3 runs 12 residues. The V and J ends lost 4 bases and 6 bases respectively, with 11 bases between them. Germline CDR1 is SGHDT and CDR2 is YYEEEE. Written as DNA, the CDR3 is TGTGCCAGCAGCCCTAATGGAGGCGAGCAGTACTTC. Translated, it gives CASSPNGGEQYF.

V usage is TRBV11-2 and J usage is TRBJ2-1; D could derive from TRBD1 or TRBD2 (5 bases each). The CDR3 runs to 16 residues. The germline CDR1 and CDR2 sequences are SGHAT and FQNNGV. Between the trimmed V and J ends, which lost 6 bases and 7 bases, there was a span of 22 bases. The CDR3 DNA is TGTGCCAGCAGGGGGCGTAGCGAGGGCACGGGAAATGAGCAGTTCTTC. It encodes CASRGRSEGTGNEQFF.

J is TRBJ1-2 and V is TRBV29-1; 7 bases are shared with TRBD1. The CDR3 length is 13 residues. Per germline, CDR1 SQVTM and CDR2 ANQGSEA. J lost 2 bases, V lost 4 bases, and 4 bases had no gene match. The CDR3 bases are TGCAGCGTTGGAAGGGGGCAGAACTATGGCTACACCTTC. As protein: CSVGRGQNYGYTF.

This chain connects TRBV7-8 to TRBJ1-2, with D uncertain. Germline CDR1 is SGHVS and CDR2 is FQNEAQ. The CDR3 contains 16 residues. V lost 3 bases to trimming and J lost 4 bases, with 18 bases between them. DNA for the CDR3: TGTGCCAGCAGCTTCCCTCCGGTCCTCGGCGGCTATGGCTACACCTTC. The encoded protein is CASSFPPVLGGYGYTF.

This clone was recorded only once. The V and J genes are TRBV7-2 and TRBJ2-2; D tentatively reads TRBD1 or TRBD2 (6 bases each). Per the germline V gene, CDR1 is SGHTA and CDR2 is FQGNSA. The CDR3 contains 18 residues. Trimming took 5 bases from V and 5 from J, leaving 24 bases between them. The CDR3 region has the DNA TGTGCCAGCAGCCTCGTGGCCCAGGGTGGAGGGGGAACCGGGGAGCTGTTTTTT. This sequence encodes CASSLVAQGGGGTGELFF. The full variable domain, its missing parts supplied by reference TRBV7-2 and TRBJ2-2, is GAGVSQSPSNKVTEKGKDVELRCDPISGHTALYWYRQSLGQGLEFLIYFQGNSAPDKSGLPSDRFSAERTGGSVSTLTIQRTQQEDSAVYLCASSLVAQGGGGTGELFFGEGSRLTVL.